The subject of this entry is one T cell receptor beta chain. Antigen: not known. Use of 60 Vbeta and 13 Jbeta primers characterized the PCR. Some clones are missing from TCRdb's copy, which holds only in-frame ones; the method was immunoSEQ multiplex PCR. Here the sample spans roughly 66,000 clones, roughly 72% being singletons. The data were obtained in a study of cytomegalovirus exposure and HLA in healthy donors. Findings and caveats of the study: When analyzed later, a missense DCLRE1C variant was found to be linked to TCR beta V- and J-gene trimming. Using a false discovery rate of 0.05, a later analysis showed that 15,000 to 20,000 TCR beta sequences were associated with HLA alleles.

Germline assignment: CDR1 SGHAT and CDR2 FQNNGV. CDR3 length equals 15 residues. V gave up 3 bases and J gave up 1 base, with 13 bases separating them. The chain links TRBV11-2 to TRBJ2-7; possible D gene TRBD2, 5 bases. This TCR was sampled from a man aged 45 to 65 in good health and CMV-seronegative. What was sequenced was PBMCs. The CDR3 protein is CASSLEVLGSYEQYF. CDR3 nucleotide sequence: TGTGCCAGCAGCTTGGAGGTCCTAGGATCCTACGAGCAGTACTTC.